The T cell receptor beta chain under discussion was sequenced for a study of blood T cell repertoires in COVID-19. Participants' reported clinical history set cohort assignment. This CDR3 spans 15 amino acids. CDR1 and CDR2 (germline): SGHDN, FVKESK. Trimming left V 10 bases short and J 7 bases short, with 20 bases between. Libraries were prepared by immunoSEQ multiplex PCR; TCRdb keeps only in-frame clonotypes and omits some of them. The table has approximately 490,000 clones, roughly 87% seen once. This TCR was recovered from a woman younger than 30 who had recovered from COVID-19. The chain joins TRBV14 to TRBJ1-6, with D hard to call. Material for sequencing was PBMCs or T cells enriched from blood (not recorded which). This CDR3 reads CATRPTGVNNSPLHF. As DNA, the CDR3 is TGTGCCACCAGACCTACCGGGGTAAACAATTCACCCCTCCACTTT.